This TCR beta chain was identified during a study of cytomegalovirus exposure and HLA in healthy donors. Study results and limitations: The likely origin of a cluster of highly shared sequence variants was a sequencing artifact. Upon later analysis, TCR association rates were observed to vary by HLA locus, being highest for DRB1 and lowest for HLA-C.

The CDR3 is 14 amino acids. J gave up 6 bases and V 5 bases, and 8 bases lay outside the gene matches. Germline loops: CDR1 PRHDT, CDR2 FYEKMQ (reference sequence). Researchers ran the PCR with 60 Vbeta and 13 Jbeta primers. Generated by immunoSEQ multiplex PCR, the TCRdb table keeps only in-frame clones and is missing some. The table lists about 160,000 clones, less than 90% of them singletons, with around 6.9% in the top ten. Points on this clone: The antigen is not known.

Sequenced sample: PBMCs. The receptor was isolated from a male donor in good health and CMV-seropositive. The chain uses TRBV13 and TRBJ1-2; TRBD1 matches 8 bases. DNA of the CDR3: TGTGCCAGCAGCGCCAGGACAGGGAGGCATGGCTACACCTTC. Translating it yields CASSARTGRHGYTF. The full variable domain, completed using reference TRBV13 and TRBJ1-2, is AAGVIQSPRHLIKEKRETATLKCYPIPRHDTVYWYQQGPGQDPQFLISFYEKMQSDKGSIPDRFSAQQFSDYHSELNMSSLELGDSALYFCASSARTGRHGYTFGSGTRLTVV.